One and the same sample provided the 30 T cell receptor beta chains below, sequenced in a study of cytomegalovirus exposure and HLA in healthy donors. 60 Vbeta and 13 Jbeta primers were used in PCR. Repertoires were generated with immunoSEQ multiplex PCR, while TCRdb's copy carries only in-frame clones and drops some. The sample carries some 200,000 clones, approximately 70% recorded once. Source material: PBMCs. These receptors came from a middle-aged man in good health and CMV-seropositive.

This chain uses TRBV7-6 with TRBJ2-1, with 8 bases that match TRBD2. There are 16 residues in the CDR3. V shed 1 base and J 8 bases; nucleotides not matched to a gene: 10. The germline V gene has CDR1 SGHVS and CDR2 FNYEAQ. The CDR3 DNA reads TGTGCCAGCAGCTTAGAGTATGGGACTAGACCGTATGAGCAGTTCTTC. This sequence encodes CASSLEYGTRPYEQFF.

The chain joins TRBV12-1 to TRBJ1-2. TRBV12-1 is classified as a pseudogene. This CDR3 contains 15 residues. DNA of the CDR3: TGTGCCAGCAGCTTTTGTCACCGCTCCGCGAGTGGCTACACCTTC. Protein: CASSFCHRSASGYTF.

The genes are TRBV27 and TRBJ2-3; a weak D match, TRBD2 (6 bases). CDR1 and CDR2 from the germline V gene are MNHEY and SMNVEV (reference sequence). Trimming removed 5 bases from V and 3 bases from J, with 12 bases in between. This CDR3 is built from 14 residues. CDR3 sequence: CASSLWGVTDTQYF. The DNA for the CDR3 is TGTGCCAGCAGTCTGTGGGGGGTGACAGATACGCAGTATTTT.

This clone was picked up a small number of times. The chain recombines TRBV19 with TRBJ1-1; tentative D call: TRBD1 (6 bases). From germline, CDR1 is LNHDA and CDR2 SQIVND (reference sequence). This CDR3 spans 17 amino acids. V lost 6 bases and J 4 bases, leaving 24 bases between the germline ends. DNA of the CDR3: TGTGCCAGTAGCTGGAGACCACAGGGCCCAGAGGGCACTGAAGCTTTCTTT. Translated, it gives CASSWRPQGPEGTEAFF.

The chain joins TRBV6-1 to TRBJ2-3; 9 bases match TRBD2. The CDR3 runs 19 residues. The germline V gene has CDR1 MNHNS and CDR2 SASEGT. With 2 bases clipped from V and 2 bases from J, the junction kept 14 bases outside the gene matches. CDR3 amino acids: CASSEKLAGIGISTDTQYF. The CDR3 nucleotides read TGTGCCAGCAGTGAAAAGCTAGCGGGGATAGGGATTTCCACAGATACGCAGTATTTT.

This clone showed up just a few times. The chain employs TRBV15 and TRBJ2-5, with TRBD1 matching 10 bases. The DNA end is more similar to TRBJ2-7, so the J call may be wrong. CDR1 and CDR2 (germline): LNHNV, YYDKDF (reference sequence). This CDR3 comprises 16 residues. The CDR3 here is CATSREDRGLNYEQYF. The DNA for the CDR3 is TGTGCCACCAGCAGAGAAGACAGGGGGCTCAACTACGAGCAGTACTTC.

The rearrangement joins TRBV4-1 to TRBJ2-5, with 9 bases aligning to TRBD2. Trimming at V came to 2 bases and at J to 0 bases, leaving 10 bases not matched to a gene. Looked up from germline, CDR1 is MGHRA and CDR2 is YSYEKL. CDR3 size: 18 residues. This CDR3 is CASSQFLAGNLDQETQYF. CDR3 sequence (DNA): TGCGCCAGCAGCCAATTCCTAGCGGGGAACCTTGACCAAGAGACCCAGTACTTC.

As to this clone: Distinct nucleotide sequences in the sample also encode this CDR3. The V gene is TRBV27, the J gene TRBJ1-5; no reliable D call. V lost 4 bases to trimming and J lost 5 bases, with 9 bases between them. Germline loops: CDR1 MNHEY, CDR2 SMNVEV (reference sequence). CDR3 length equals 13 residues. CDR3 sequence reads: CASSWAGDQPQHF. Here the CDR3 DNA reads TGTGCCAGCAGTTGGGCAGGCGATCAGCCCCAGCATTTT.

The J gene is TRBJ1-1, the V gene TRBV2, with 7 bases aligning to TRBD1. Germline V gene lookup returns CDR1 SNHLY and CDR2 FYNNEI. V lost 6 bases to trimming and J lost 0 bases; unmatched junction nucleotides: 1. The CDR3 runs to 13 residues. This CDR3 is CASRGQMNTEAFF. CDR3 nucleotide sequence: TGTGCCAGCAGGGGACAGATGAACACTGAAGCTTTCTTT.

The V call is TRBV7-6, the J call TRBJ2-7; TRBD2 matches 10 bases. Trimming removed 7 bases from V and 2 bases from J; junction bases left unmatched: 8. This CDR3 is built from 15 residues. The germline V gene has CDR1 SGHVS and CDR2 FNYEAQ. The CDR3: CASTAKAGGTYEQYF. The CDR3 bases are TGTGCCAGCACCGCAAAAGCGGGGGGGACCTACGAGCAGTACTTC.

The chain is built from TRBV5-4 and TRBJ2-1; 7 bases map to TRBD2. This CDR3 comprises 13 residues. Trimming removed 0 bases from V and 7 bases from J; junction bases left unmatched: 1. Germline assignment: CDR1 SGHNT and CDR2 YYREEE (reference sequence). The CDR3: CASSLVGGNEQFF. CDR3 sequence (DNA): TGTGCCAGCAGCTTGGTGGGAGGGAATGAGCAGTTCTTC.

This chain joins TRBV7-8 and TRBJ1-3; D might be TRBD1 (5 bases). V lost 4 bases, J lost 0 bases, and 10 bases lay in between. The germline CDR1 and CDR2 sequences are SGHVS and FQNEAQ. This CDR3 has 15 residues. CDR3 DNA: TGTGCCAGCAGCTCGGGACTGTTCTCTGGAAACACCATATATTTT. It is translated as CASSSGLFSGNTIYF.

The rearrangement links TRBV6-6 to TRBJ1-3, with D unclear. Deletions cut 3 bases from V and 7 bases from J, with 4 bases between. The CDR3 length is 11 residues. CDR1 and CDR2 from the germline V gene are MNHNY and SVGAGI (reference sequence). The DNA of the CDR3 is TGTGCCAGCAGTTATATGAACACCATATATTTT. It translates to CASSYMNTIYF.

The gene calls are TRBV5-1 and TRBJ1-1; D is uncertain. Looked up from germline, CDR1 is SGHRS and CDR2 is YFSETQ. V was pared by 4 bases and J by 4 bases, with 11 bases between. This CDR3 region has 13 residues. The CDR3 nucleotides are TGCGCCAGCAGCCCTATCCGCGGCACTGAAGCTTTCTTT. Amino acid sequence: CASSPIRGTEAFF.

V and J are TRBV11-2 and TRBJ1-5; 9 positions match TRBD1. The V and J ends lost 4 bases and 5 bases, in that order; junction bases with no gene match: 0. The CDR3 extends over 13 amino acids. The germline V gene has CDR1 SGHAT and CDR2 FQNNGV. The chain's CDR3 is CASSWDRDQPQHF. Here the CDR3 DNA reads TGTGCCAGCAGCTGGGACAGGGATCAGCCCCAGCATTTT. Full variable domain (outside the CDR3, taken from reference TRBV11-2 and TRBJ1-5): EAGVAQSPRYKIIEKRQSVAFWCNPISGHATLYWYQQILGQGPKLLIQFQNNGVVDDSQLPKDRFSAERLKGVDSTLKIQPAKLEDSAVYLCASSWDRDQPQHFGDGTRLSIL.

There are a few counts of this clone. The V gene is TRBV6-4, the J gene TRBJ2-3; 11 bases are a match to TRBD2. V lost 0 bases and J lost 5; bases outside the gene matches: 4. This CDR3 has 16 amino acids. The germline V gene encodes CDR1 MRHNA and CDR2 SNTAGT. This chain's CDR3 is CASSDSSGGAGDTQYF. In nucleotides, the CDR3 is TGTGCCAGCAGTGACTCTAGCGGGGGGGCTGGAGATACGCAGTATTTT.

This chain's CDR3 is CASSLSIADTQYF. DNA for the CDR3: TGTGCCAGCAGCTTGAGCATTGCAGATACGCAGTATTTT. V and J are TRBV5-8 and TRBJ2-3; D not resolved. CDR1 and CDR2 (germline): SGHTS, YDEGEE. The CDR3 consists of 13 residues. V was clipped by 1 base and J by 4 bases, with 7 bases between them.

The chain is built from TRBV6-5 and TRBJ1-2; 10 bases fit TRBD1. V gave up 6 bases and J gave up 5 bases; unmatched junction bases: 6. Germline loops: CDR1 MNHEY, CDR2 SVGAGI. The CDR3 is made up of 14 amino acids. CDR3 sequence (DNA): TGTGCCAGCAGCCGACAGGGGGCTTCGTATGGCTACACCTTC. The encoded protein is CASSRQGASYGYTF.

This clone was picked up a small number of times. The V and J genes are TRBV27 and TRBJ1-4; 10 nucleotides match TRBD1. This CDR3 spans 16 amino acids. V gave up 4 bases and J gave up 3 bases; unmatched junction bases: 5. Germline loops: CDR1 MNHEY, CDR2 SMNVEV (reference sequence). The CDR3 is CASSSGTGAANEKLFF. The CDR3 nucleotides are TGTGCCAGCAGTTCCGGGACAGGGGCGGCTAATGAAAAACTGTTTTTT.

The V call is TRBV6-1, the J call TRBJ2-1; maybe TRBD1 (6 bases). The length of the CDR3 is 14 residues. The V and J ends lost 5 bases and 6 bases respectively, with 14 bases between them. CDR1 MNHNS and CDR2 SASEGT come from the germline V gene. CDR3 sequence: CASSNYRVPNEQFF. CDR3 DNA: TGTGCCAGCAGTAACTACAGGGTACCCAATGAGCAGTTCTTC.

The V call is TRBV7-6, the J call TRBJ2-1, with a possible D match to TRBD2 (7 bases). The length of the CDR3 is 15 residues. The V end lost 5 bases, the J end lost 0 bases, and 11 bases lay between the germline ends. The germline V gene has CDR1 SGHVS and CDR2 FNYEAQ. The CDR3, as DNA: TGTGCCAGCAGCCAAGGGGGGGGCTCCTACAATGAGCAGTTCTTC. This sequence encodes CASSQGGGSYNEQFF.

This chain uses TRBV6-5 with TRBJ1-2, with D maybe TRBD1 (5 bases). The CDR3 sequence is 13 residues long. V gave up 7 bases and J gave up 8 bases, with 17 bases separating them. CDR1 and CDR2 (germline): MNHEY, SVGAGI. In nucleotides, the CDR3 is TGTGCCAGCAATCCCTCCGCGGGGGGAGGCTACACCTTC. Its translation: CASNPSAGGGYTF.

The table lists this clone with a few counts. Other DNA sequences in this sample translate to the same CDR3. The rearrangement uses TRBV7-2 and TRBJ2-5; TRBD1 matches 8 bases. CDR1 is SGHTA and CDR2 is FQGNSA in the germline V gene. This CDR3 region has 13 residues. Trimming at V came to 3 bases and at J to 4 bases, leaving 1 base not matched to a gene. The CDR3 spells CASSFTGGETQYF. The DNA of the CDR3 is TGTGCCAGCAGCTTTACAGGGGGAGAGACCCAGTACTTC.

The chain couples TRBV27 to TRBJ2-5; TRBD1 might be the D (5 bases). Matching the DNA end better, TRBJ2-7 makes the J call doubtful. Looked up from germline, CDR1 is MNHEY and CDR2 is SMNVEV (reference sequence). The CDR3 is made up of 15 amino acids. This CDR3 reads CASSLSLLTAYEQYF. Here the CDR3 DNA reads TGTGCCAGCAGTTTATCCCTACTGACAGCCTACGAGCAGTACTTC.

The chain has TRBV7-6 and TRBJ2-5; 9 bases are shared with TRBD1. V lost 4 bases to trimming and J lost 2 bases; unmatched junction nucleotides: 5. The CDR3 is 15 residues long. Germline-derived CDR1 and CDR2 are SGHVS and FNYEAQ. CDR3 sequence (DNA): TGTGCCAGCAGCTCGGATGGACAGGGGCAAGAGACCCAGTACTTC. Residues: CASSSDGQGQETQYF.

In its sample, this clone was seen a few times. J is TRBJ1-1 and V is TRBV9, with unresolved D. V gave up 4 bases and J gave up 5 bases, with 12 bases separating them. The germline CDR1 and CDR2 sequences are SGDLS and YYNGEE. CDR3 size: 13 residues. The CDR3 nucleotides read TGTGCCAGCAGCCCACCCTGGGCGACTGAAGCTTTCTTT. Translating gives CASSPPWATEAFF. The full variable domain, completed using reference TRBV9 and TRBJ1-1, is DSGVTQTPKHLITATGQRVTLRCSPRSGDLSVYWYQQSLDQGLQFLIQYYNGEERAKGNILERFSAQQFPDLHSELNLSSLELGDSALYFCASSPPWATEAFFGQGTRLTVV.

This clone was found once. This chain connects TRBV19 to TRBJ2-7; 11 bases align to TRBD2. Per the germline V gene, CDR1 is LNHDA and CDR2 is SQIVND (reference sequence). J gave up 5 bases and V 7 bases, and 10 bases lay outside the gene matches. CDR3 size: 15 residues. DNA of the CDR3: TGTGCCAGTACCATTAGCGGGGGGGCCGGGGACGAGCAGTACTTC. Its translation: CASTISGGAGDEQYF.

This clone was detected a few times. The rearrangement links TRBV6-1 to TRBJ1-2, with 7 bases matching TRBD1. Germline V lookup: CDR1 MNHNS, CDR2 SASEGT. Losses at the gene ends were 4 bases for V and 4 bases for J; bases not matched to a gene: 3. This CDR3 spans 13 amino acids. In nucleotides, the CDR3 is TGTGCCAGCAGTGCAGCAGGGGGCTATGGCTACACCTTC. Translated: CASSAAGGYGYTF.

The gene calls are TRBV9 and TRBJ1-1; possibly TRBD1 for D (5 bases). This CDR3 comprises 18 residues. CDR1 SGDLS and CDR2 YYNGEE come from the germline V gene. The V end was cut by 2 bases, the J end by 7 bases, with 27 bases between. The DNA of the CDR3 is TGTGCCAGCAGCGTCACCCCCGCTCCTAGAACAGGAGAAGGTGAAGCTTTCTTT. Translation: CASSVTPAPRTGEGEAFF.

This clone was picked up a small number of times. The V call is TRBV5-6, the J call TRBJ2-7; a possible D gene is TRBD1 (5 bases). CDR3 length equals 15 residues. CDR1 and CDR2 (germline): SGHDT, YYEEEE. V was trimmed by 1 base and J by 3 bases, leaving 14 bases between them. The CDR3 loop reads CASSLQRRTYYEQYF. In DNA form, the CDR3 reads TGTGCCAGCAGCTTGCAAAGAAGGACATACTACGAGCAGTACTTC.